Following are 19 T cell receptor beta chains from one sample sequenced in a study of Ad26.COV2.S vaccination and SARS-CoV-2 variants. Libraries were prepared by immunoSEQ multiplex PCR; TCRdb keeps only in-frame clonotypes and omits some of them. The sample comprises around 350,000 clones, 92% of which are singletons, and under 4% rests with the top ten. The specimen comprised peripheral blood, sampled after recovery from COVID-19. All receptors come from a human donor who had recovered from COVID-19.

The chain has TRBV27 and TRBJ2-3; 8 bases are a match to TRBD2. CDR1 and CDR2 (germline): MNHEY, SMNVEV (reference sequence). The CDR3 is 15 amino acids. The CDR3 protein is CTSAHSGKDTDTQYF. CDR3 bases: TGTACCTCCGCCCATAGCGGGAAAGACACAGATACGCAGTATTTT.

The chain is built from TRBV5-1 and TRBJ1-1; no clear D. V lost 0 bases and J lost 10, with 16 bases in between. In germline, CDR1 is SGHRS, CDR2 YFSETQ. The CDR3 consists of 14 residues. CDR3: CASSLVSPTRGAFF. The CDR3 DNA reads TGCGCCAGCAGCTTGGTCTCCCCGACCCGGGGAGCTTTCTTT.

The rearrangement uses TRBV28 and TRBJ1-3, with a weak D call TRBD1 (6 bases). The CDR3 contains 14 residues. The V gene's germline CDR1 is MDHEN and CDR2 SYDVKM. The germline V and J ends were trimmed by 6 bases and 4 bases, with 13 bases remaining between them. This chain's CDR3 is CASRSGAVGNTIYF. The CDR3 DNA sequence: TGTGCCAGCAGATCAGGGGCGGTCGGAAACACCATATATTTT.

This clone was counted once. This sequence joins TRBV6-4 and TRBJ2-7; no clear D gene. V dropped 2 bases and J dropped 3 bases, with 14 bases sitting between them. In germline, CDR1 is MRHNA, CDR2 SNTAGT. The CDR3 sequence is 15 residues long. The CDR3 loop reads CASSDAHLSHYEQYF. The CDR3 nucleotides are TGTGCCAGCAGTGACGCTCATCTATCACACTACGAGCAGTACTTC.

The genes are TRBV7-8 and TRBJ2-6; 10 bases fit TRBD1. This CDR3 has 17 residues. Germline CDR1 reads SGHVS; CDR2 reads FQNEAQ. V lost 1 base and J lost 2; bases outside the gene matches: 2. This CDR3 reads CASSLEGTGAGANVLTF. CDR3 nucleotides: TGTGCCAGCAGCTTAGAGGGGACAGGGGCTGGGGCCAACGTCCTGACTTTC.

This sequence joins TRBV9 and TRBJ1-4; D is unresolved. Germline CDR1 reads SGDLS; CDR2 reads YYNGEE. V was shortened by 0 bases and J by 0 bases, with 6 bases between the two germline ends. This CDR3 comprises 15 residues. This CDR3 is CASSVASATNEKLFF. CDR3 nucleotide sequence: TGTGCCAGCAGCGTAGCCAGTGCAACTAATGAAAAACTGTTTTTT.

This chain uses TRBV2 with TRBJ1-1; D ambiguous. The CDR3 extends over 13 amino acids. Germline V gene sequence: CDR1 SNHLY, CDR2 FYNNEI. V was shortened by 7 bases and J by 0 bases, with 9 bases between the two germline ends. CDR3 nucleotide sequence: TGTGCCAGCACCCCCTATATGAACACTGAAGCTTTCTTT. It encodes CASTPYMNTEAFF.

This clone was found a few times. J is TRBJ2-7 and V is TRBV4-1, with D possibly TRBD2 on 6 matching bases. The CDR3 has 13 amino acids. The V end lost 4 bases, the J end lost 2 bases, and 9 bases lay between the germline ends. Per the germline V gene, CDR1 is MGHRA and CDR2 is YSYEKL. CDR3 protein: CASSRGEAYEQYF. DNA of the CDR3: TGCGCCAGCAGCCGCGGGGAAGCCTACGAGCAGTACTTC.

The chain employs TRBV2 and TRBJ1-5; tentative D call: TRBD1 (5 bases). There are 14 residues in the CDR3. Germline CDR1 and CDR2: SNHLY and FYNNEI. The V end lost 5 bases, the J end lost 4 bases, and 12 bases lay between the germline ends. CDR3 sequence reads: CASSFRQQNQPQHF. The CDR3 DNA reads TGTGCCAGCAGTTTCCGACAGCAAAATCAGCCCCAGCATTTT.

The chain uses TRBV11-3 and TRBJ1-5; D ambiguous. Germline V lookup: CDR1 SGHNT, CDR2 YENEEA. This CDR3 has 16 amino acids. The V end was cut by 5 bases, the J end by 0 bases, with 14 bases between. CDR3 protein: CASSPVRGNSNQPQHF. CDR3 coding DNA: TGTGCCAGCAGCCCAGTACGCGGGAATAGCAATCAGCCCCAGCATTTT.

CDR3 coding DNA: TGTGCCAGCAGCGTAGAGCCCGCGAACAATCAGCCCCAGCATTTT. Protein: CASSVEPANNQPQHF. The chain links TRBV9 to TRBJ1-5; D is uncertain. CDR1 SGDLS and CDR2 YYNGEE come from the germline V gene. V was cut by 0 bases and J by 3 bases, with 10 bases left in between. This CDR3 spans 15 amino acids.

The V gene is TRBV10-2, the J gene TRBJ1-2, with D possibly matching TRBD1 (5 bases). The CDR3 extends over 15 amino acids. CDR1 is WSHSY and CDR2 is SAAADI in the germline V gene. V shed 0 bases and J shed 5 bases, with 13 bases lying between them. As DNA, the CDR3 is TGCGCCAGCAGTGAGTCGAGGACAACACCTTATGGCTACACCTTC. Protein sequence: CASSESRTTPYGYTF.

The chain carries TRBV9 and TRBJ1-6, with D perhaps TRBD1 (6 bases). The germline V and J ends were trimmed by 0 bases and 7 bases, with 11 bases remaining between them. The CDR3 consists of 15 residues. The germline gives CDR1 SGDLS, CDR2 YYNGEE. The CDR3 region is CASSVGGARNSPLHF. The CDR3 DNA follows: TGTGCCAGCAGCGTAGGGGGGGCGAGGAATTCACCCCTCCACTTT.

This chain joins TRBV12-5 and TRBJ2-7, with D maybe TRBD1 (5 bases). This CDR3 is 14 amino acids long. V was trimmed by 1 base and J by 1 base, leaving 8 bases between them. CDR1 and CDR2 (germline): LGHNT, FRNRAP. This CDR3 reads CASGLAGKSYEQYF. CDR3 DNA: TGTGCTAGTGGTTTGGCAGGGAAATCCTACGAGCAGTACTTC.

The gene calls are TRBV21-1 and TRBJ1-3. TRBV21-1 is described as a pseudogene. This CDR3 has 14 residues. The DNA of the CDR3 is TGTGCCAGCAGTTCCGGGACGGCAGGAAACACCATATATTTT. This sequence encodes CASSSGTAGNTIYF.

V gene TRBV5-5 combines with J gene TRBJ2-4; the D gene is possibly TRBD1 (5 bases). CDR3 length: 14 amino acids. Trimming removed 4 bases at V and 0 bases at J, with 8 bases between. CDR1 is SGHKS and CDR2 is YYEKEE in the germline V gene (reference sequence). CDR3 loop: CASSPGLAKNIQYF. As DNA, the CDR3 is TGTGCCAGCAGCCCAGGGTTAGCCAAAAACATTCAGTACTTC.

This sequence joins TRBV5-8 and TRBJ1-1; TRBD1 is a possible D gene (6 bases). V dropped 7 bases and J dropped 4 bases, with 17 bases sitting between them. Germline CDR1 is SGHTS and CDR2 is YDEGEE. The CDR3 spans 14 residues. The chain's CDR3 is CASRTAGQPTEAFF. CDR3 nucleotides: TGTGCCAGCCGAACTGCGGGACAACCCACTGAAGCTTTCTTT.

V and J are TRBV28 and TRBJ2-7; 7 positions agree with TRBD1. CDR1 is MDHEN, CDR2 SYDVKM, per germline. After removal of 5 bases from V and 2 bases from J, the junction contained 9 bases not matched to a gene. This CDR3 is built from 15 residues. CDR3 DNA: TGTGCCAGCAGTCGTGAACGAGGGACAGCCTACGAGCAGTACTTC. It codes for CASSRERGTAYEQYF.

The J gene is TRBJ1-6, the V gene TRBV27; possible D gene TRBD1, 5 bases. Germline V lookup: CDR1 MNHEY, CDR2 SMNVEV (reference sequence). The CDR3 covers 15 residues. Trimming removed 7 bases at V and 6 bases at J, with 16 bases between. For the CDR3, the DNA is TGTGCCAGCAAGCCTCCGGGACCGCTTAATTCACCCCTCCACTTT. Translating it yields CASKPPGPLNSPLHF.